Sequencing of this T cell receptor (beta chain) was carried out in a study of cytomegalovirus exposure and HLA in healthy donors. Whole-study context: Falling in the Caucasian-associated ancestry cluster were less than 85% of around 370 genotyped donors.

From germline, CDR1 is SEHNR and CDR2 FQNEAQ (reference sequence). CDR3 length equals 17 residues. Trimming shortened V by 5 bases and J by 7 bases, and 24 bases separated the two germline ends. The PCR contained 60 Vbeta and 13 Jbeta primers. Profiled with immunoSEQ multiplex PCR; TCRdb holds only in-frame clones, not every one. The sample has about 82,000 clones; 55% to 65% are singletons. Sequenced sample: PBMCs. The TCR sequence derives from a woman aged 40 to 50 in good health and CMV-seropositive. V and J are TRBV7-9 and TRBJ2-4; D is perhaps TRBD2 (5 bases). This chain's CDR3 is CASSPNPAGAWRNIQYF. The CDR3 region has the DNA TGTGCCAGCAGCCCAAACCCAGCAGGCGCCTGGAGGAACATTCAGTACTTC.